What follows are 7 T cell receptor beta chains derived from one specimen sequenced in a study of cytotoxic CD8 clonotypes in ibrutinib-treated CLL. The data were produced by immunoSEQ multiplex PCR, yet TCRdb's version contains in-frame clones alone and is incomplete. Of 50,000 to 65,000 clones listed, around 68% are singletons. The sample here was PBMCs, taken after 12 months of ibrutinib treatment. These receptors all stem from a human donor with chronic lymphocytic leukemia.

This clone was observed once. The chain recombines TRBV29-1 with TRBJ2-3; TRBD2 matches 7 bases. The J segment lost 4 bases and the V segment lost 5 bases, leaving 3 bases of the junction unmatched. Germline CDR1 and CDR2: SQVTM and ANQGSEA. The CDR3 runs 12 residues. This chain's CDR3 is CSVSTSPDTQYF. CDR3 sequence (DNA): TGCAGCGTTTCGACTAGCCCAGATACGCAGTATTTT.

V is TRBV19 and J is TRBJ1-2; D is unclear. This CDR3 is built from 14 residues. Germline CDR1 reads LNHDA; CDR2 reads SQIVND (reference sequence). The ends were cut back, 6 bases at V and 1 base at J, with 12 bases in the middle. The DNA for the CDR3 is TGTGCCAGTAGCCGTTCAGGACTTAACTATGGCTACACCTTC. Amino acids: CASSRSGLNYGYTF. The whole variable domain, filled in from reference TRBV19 and TRBJ1-2, reads DGGITQSPKYLFRKEGQNVTLSCEQNLNHDAMYWYRQDPGQGLRLIYYSQIVNDFQKGDIAEGYSVSREKKESFPLTVTSAQKNPTAFYLCASSRSGLNYGYTFGSGTRLTVV.

The V gene is TRBV2, the J gene TRBJ2-7; weak D call: TRBD2 (5 bases). This CDR3 has 13 residues. CDR1 is SNHLY, CDR2 FYNNEI, per germline. V gave up 8 bases and J gave up 3 bases, with 14 bases separating them. The CDR3 nucleotides read TGTGCCAGCGCTCCTGCGGGTGACTACGAGCAGTACTTC. Translating gives CASAPAGDYEQYF.

The chain combines TRBV19 with TRBJ2-2, with D unresolved. This CDR3 region has 16 residues. Germline CDR1 LNHDA, CDR2 SQIVND (reference sequence). The V end lost 3 bases, the J end lost 0 bases, and 11 bases lay between the germline ends. The CDR3 here is CASSMVGRTNTGELFF. CDR3 nucleotide sequence: TGTGCCAGTAGTATGGTTGGCAGGACGAACACCGGGGAGCTGTTTTTT.

The V and J genes are TRBV7-2 and TRBJ2-2; D might be TRBD1 (6 bases). Germline CDR1 reads SGHTA; CDR2 reads FQGNSA. The CDR3 length is 15 residues. V was trimmed by 4 bases and J by 0 bases, leaving 9 bases between them. The CDR3 region is CASSWGQANTGELFF. In nucleotides, the CDR3 is TGTGCCAGCAGCTGGGGACAAGCGAACACCGGGGAGCTGTTTTTT.

This clone has a handful of counts. This chain uses TRBV10-3 with TRBJ1-5; D possibly corresponds to TRBD1 (6 bases). CDR3 length: 13 amino acids. CDR1 and CDR2 from the germline V gene are ENHRY and SYGVKD. Between the trimmed V and J ends, which lost 4 bases and 9 bases, there was a span of 13 bases. The CDR3 nucleotides are TGTGCCATCAGTGGGGACAAGACGGGGCCCCAGCATTTT. Encoded protein: CAISGDKTGPQHF.

The chain couples TRBV5-1 to TRBJ2-1, with 7 bases fitting TRBD1. The CDR3 runs to 14 residues. The V segment lost 1 base and the J segment 7 bases; nucleotides outside the gene matches: 5. Per germline, CDR1 SGHRS and CDR2 YFSETQ. Written as DNA, the CDR3 is TGCGCCAGCAGCTTGAGGGACAGCCATAATGAGCAGTTCTTC. Amino acid sequence: CASSLRDSHNEQFF.